Listed below are T cell receptor beta chains from one sample, sequenced in a study of T cells in Graves' hyperthyroidism and ophthalmopathy. A single record per CDR3 protein comes from TCRdb applying MiXCR to the multiplex PCR reads. Of about half a million distinct CDR3 sequences listed, roughly 24% are singletons. The sequenced sample consisted of blood. The source is a woman in her 30s with Graves' ophthalmopathy. The CDR3 runs from the conserved cysteine through the conserved F or W. The D gene is left open where the match is weak. Clone size is given for some rows only: seen once, a few or many times, or a class if the clone is expanded.

v_gene	abundance	j_gene	d_gene	len	CDR3nt	CDR3aa
TRBV2	.	TRBJ2-7	TRBD2	14	TGTGCCAGCCGGGGACTAGCGACTATCTACGAGCAGTACTTC	CASRGLATIYEQYF
TRBV9	.	TRBJ1-2	TRBD1	14	TGTGCCAGCAGCCCCGCCGGGACAGGTTATGGCTACACCTTC	CASSPAGTGYGYTF
TRBV12-3/TRBV12-4	.	TRBJ2-5	TRBD2	14	TGTGCCAGCACCTTTGAGGCGGGGGAAGAGACCCAGTACTTC	CASTFEAGEETQYF
TRBV11-2	many	TRBJ2-6	.	13	TGTGCCAGCAGCTTAGGGGTTGTCAACGTCCTGACTTTC	CASSLGVVNVLTF
TRBV11-2	many	TRBJ2-7	.	13	TGTGCCACCTCCCGGGGGGCGTACTACGAGCAGTACTTC	CATSRGAYYEQYF
TRBV6-1	.	TRBJ1-5	.	16	TGTGCCAGCAGCCCAAGTAGGAGGGGTAGCGGACAGCCCCAGCATTTT	CASSPSRRGSGQPQHF
TRBV15	.	TRBJ1-1	.	12	TGTGCCACCAGCCCCAAGGGTGCTGAAGCTTTCTTT	CATSPKGAEAFF
TRBV6-1	few	TRBJ2-7	.	12	TGTGCCAGCGGCTTTGGGGCTGAGCGACAGTACTTC	CASGFGAERQYF
TRBV20-1	many	TRBJ1-1	TRBD1	14	TGCAGTGCTAGAGACCTGACAGGGGACACTGAAGCTTTCTTT	CSARDLTGDTEAFF
TRBV7-9	many	TRBJ1-1	.	13	TGTGCCAGCAGCTTAATCGGGGACACTGAAGCTTTCTTT	CASSLIGDTEAFF
TRBV11-1	.	TRBJ1-1	.	15	TGTGCCAGCAGCTTTGAGGCAGGGGTTGGAACTGAAGCTTTCTTT	CASSFEAGVGTEAFF
TRBV12-3/TRBV12-4	.	TRBJ1-1	.	14	TGTGCCAGCAGTACTCACACCTTGAACACTGAAGCTTTCTTT	CASSTHTLNTEAFF
TRBV29-1	many	TRBJ2-7	.	13	TGCAGCGTTGACGGACTCCGGGCCCACGAGCAGTACTTC	CSVDGLRAHEQYF
TRBV9	.	TRBJ1-2	TRBD1	16	TGTGCCAGCAGCGTAGGGGGACAGGGGAGGATCTATGGCTACACCTTC	CASSVGGQGRIYGYTF
TRBV12-3/TRBV12-4	.	TRBJ1-5	TRBD1	15	TGTGCCAGCAGCCCCGGGACAGGGATCAATCAGCCCCAGCATTTT	CASSPGTGINQPQHF
TRBV11-2	many	TRBJ2-2	.	13	TGTGCCAGCAGCGTGTTTGGTACCGGGGAGCTGTTTTTT	CASSVFGTGELFF
TRBV6-2/TRBV6-3	many	TRBJ1-2	.	11	TGTGCCAGCAGTTACGCCTATGGCTACACCTTC	CASSYAYGYTF
TRBV15	many	TRBJ2-4	.	12	TGTGCCACCAGCAGAACAGAAAACATTAAGTACTTC	CATSRTENIKYF
TRBV20-1	.	TRBJ2-5	TRBD1	14	TGCAGTGCTAGGGTGACAGGGGGCTGGGAGACCCAGTACTTC	CSARVTGGWETQYF
TRBV5-6	few	TRBJ2-3	TRBD2	16	TGTGCCAGCAGCTTGGGTGGAGCGGGAGGGGCGGATACGCAGTATTTT	CASSLGGAGGADTQYF
TRBV11-2	many	TRBJ2-7	.	12	TGTGCCAGCAGCTTCTATGGGCGCGAGCAGTACTTC	CASSFYGREQYF
TRBV6-5	many	TRBJ1-2	.	15	.	CASSTSGQGDYGYTF
TRBV11-2	many	TRBJ2-5	.	13	TGTGCCAGCAGCTTAGAAACTTCCAAGGCCCAGTACTTC	CASSLETSKAQYF
TRBV27	many	TRBJ1-5	.	17	TGTGCCAGCAGTTTATCCGGGACATTCTATAGCAATCAGCCCCAGCATTTT	CASSLSGTFYSNQPQHF